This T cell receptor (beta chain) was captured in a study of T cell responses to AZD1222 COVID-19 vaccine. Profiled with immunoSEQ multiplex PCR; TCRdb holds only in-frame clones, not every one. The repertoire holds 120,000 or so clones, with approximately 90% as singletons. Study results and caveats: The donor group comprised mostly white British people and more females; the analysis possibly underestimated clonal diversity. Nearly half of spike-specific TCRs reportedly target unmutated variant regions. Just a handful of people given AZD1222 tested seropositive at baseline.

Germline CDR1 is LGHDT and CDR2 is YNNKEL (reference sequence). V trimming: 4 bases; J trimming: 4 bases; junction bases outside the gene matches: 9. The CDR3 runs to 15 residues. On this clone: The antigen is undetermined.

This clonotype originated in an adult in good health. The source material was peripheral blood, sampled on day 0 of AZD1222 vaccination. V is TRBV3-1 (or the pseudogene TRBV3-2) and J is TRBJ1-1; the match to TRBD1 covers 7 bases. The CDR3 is CASSPAGQLGTEAFF. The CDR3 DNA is TGTGCCAGCAGCCCCGCGGGACAGCTGGGCACTGAAGCTTTCTTT.